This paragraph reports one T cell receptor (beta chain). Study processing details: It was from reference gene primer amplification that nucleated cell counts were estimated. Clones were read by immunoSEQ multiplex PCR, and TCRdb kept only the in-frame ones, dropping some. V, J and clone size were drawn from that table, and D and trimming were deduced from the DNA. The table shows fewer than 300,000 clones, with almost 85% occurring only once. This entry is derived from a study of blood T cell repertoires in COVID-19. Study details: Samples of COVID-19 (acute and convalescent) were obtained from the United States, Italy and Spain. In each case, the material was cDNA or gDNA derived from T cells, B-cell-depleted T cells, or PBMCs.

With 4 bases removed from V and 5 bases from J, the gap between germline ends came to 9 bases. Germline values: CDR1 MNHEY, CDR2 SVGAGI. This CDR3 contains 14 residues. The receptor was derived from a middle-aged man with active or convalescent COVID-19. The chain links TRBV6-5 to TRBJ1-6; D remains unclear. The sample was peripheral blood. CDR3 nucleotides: TGTGCCAGCAGTTTTGGCCAGAATAATTCACCCCTCCACTTT. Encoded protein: CASSFGQNNSPLHF.